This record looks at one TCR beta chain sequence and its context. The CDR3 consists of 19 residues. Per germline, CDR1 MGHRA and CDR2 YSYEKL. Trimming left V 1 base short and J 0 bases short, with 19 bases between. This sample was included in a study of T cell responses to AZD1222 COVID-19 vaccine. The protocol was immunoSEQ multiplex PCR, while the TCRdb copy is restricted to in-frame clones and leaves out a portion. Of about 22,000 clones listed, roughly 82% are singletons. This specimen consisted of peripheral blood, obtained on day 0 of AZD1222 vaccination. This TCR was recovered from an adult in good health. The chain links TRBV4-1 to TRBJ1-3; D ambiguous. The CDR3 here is CASSQGTLGIDFSGNTIYF. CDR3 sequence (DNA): TGCGCCAGCAGCCAAGGGACCTTAGGGATAGATTTCTCTGGAAACACCATATATTTT.